The T cell receptor (beta chain) described here comes from a study of blood T cell repertoires in COVID-19. Per the original methods: Amplification of reference gene primers provided the estimated nucleated cell counts. The data were produced by immunoSEQ multiplex PCR, yet TCRdb's version contains in-frame clones alone and is incomplete. V and J calls and clone size are those listed in that table; D and trimming were worked out from the DNA. This sample has 200,000 to 300,000 clones; approximately 88% occur once, and the top ten carry 0.95% to 1.5%. The cohort comprised adults aged roughly 18 to 95 years residing in 20 to 25 US areas. Membership in each cohort depended on participant-reported clinical history. Sequencing input: PBMCs or T cells enriched from blood (not recorded which). The sequence derives from a woman in her 40s with acute COVID-19.

CDR3 sequence: CASRDRVEQYF. CDR3 nucleotides: TGTGCCAGCAGGGACAGGGTAGAGCAGTACTTC. V and J are TRBV6-5 and TRBJ2-7, with TRBD1 identical over 8 bases. This CDR3 is built from 11 residues. The germline gives CDR1 MNHEY, CDR2 SVGAGI. After removal of 6 bases from V and 7 bases from J, the junction contained 2 bases not matched to a gene.